One and the same sample provided the 27 T cell receptor beta chains below, sequenced in a study of CD8 T cells in Susac syndrome. An amount of RNA that ranged from 0.5 to 1 ug was reverse transcribed with random hexamers. TCRdb re-called the immunoSEQ multiplex PCR reads with MiXCR, one entry per CDR3 protein. The sample has 150,000 to 200,000 distinct CDR3 sequences, just over 90% seen once; the top ten hold around 0.13%. The sequencing input was CD4+ T cells from PBMCs. Receptors were obtained from a human donor in good health.

The chain is built from TRBV9 and TRBJ2-1; D perhaps matches TRBD1 (5 bases). Germline V CDR1 and CDR2: SGDLS, YYNGEE. The CDR3 is made up of 13 amino acids. Trimming cost V 4 bases and J 4 bases, with 9 bases left between them. The CDR3, as DNA: TGTGCCAGCAGCTCTAGACAGTACAATGAGCAGTTCTTC. This translates into CASSSRQYNEQFF.

The CDR3 loop reads CASRHEGTEAFF. The DNA of the CDR3 is TGTGCCAGCAGACATGAGGGCACTGAAGCTTTCTTT. V usage is TRBV11-2 and J usage is TRBJ1-1; D ambiguous. The CDR3 extends over 12 amino acids. Germline assignment: CDR1 SGHAT and CDR2 FQNNGV. Trimming shortened V by 6 bases and J by 4 bases, and 9 bases separated the two germline ends.

This chain connects TRBV10-3 to TRBJ2-5; 8 bases line up with TRBD1. Trimming at V came to 6 bases and at J to 5 bases, leaving 8 bases not matched to a gene. This CDR3 is built from 14 residues. Looked up from germline, CDR1 is ENHRY and CDR2 is SYGVKD. The CDR3 loop is CAISTGTGGETQYF. DNA for the CDR3: TGTGCCATCAGCACCGGGACAGGAGGCGAGACCCAGTACTTC.

Here the CDR3 reads CACWTGATGELFF. The DNA for the CDR3 is TGTGCCTGTTGGACAGGGGCCACCGGGGAGCTGTTTTTT. The chain is built from TRBV12-3 or TRBV12-4 and TRBJ2-2; 9 nucleotides match TRBD1. After removal of 11 bases from V and 4 bases from J, the junction contained 5 bases not matched to a gene. The length of the CDR3 is 13 residues.

This chain uses TRBV20-1 with TRBJ2-5, with D unclear. The length of the CDR3 is 14 residues. Per the germline V gene, CDR1 is DFQATT and CDR2 is SNEGSKA (reference sequence). The V gene lost 0 bases and the J gene lost 1 base, with 9 bases spanning the gap. This chain's CDR3 is CSARDRRSQETQYF. In DNA, the CDR3 is TGCAGTGCTAGAGATAGGAGATCCCAAGAGACCCAGTACTTC.

The chain links TRBV15 to TRBJ2-3, with D possibly being TRBD1 (5 bases). The V gene's germline CDR1 is LNHNV and CDR2 YYDKDF (reference sequence). The V and J ends lost 0 bases and 5 bases respectively, with 6 bases between them. The CDR3 sequence is 13 residues long. CDR3 region: CATSRDQGDTQYF. Written as DNA, the CDR3 is TGTGCCACCAGCAGAGATCAGGGAGATACGCAGTATTTT.

V and J are TRBV9 and TRBJ2-5; either TRBD1 or TRBD2 may fit D (5 bases each). The CDR3 length is 16 residues. The V gene's germline CDR1 is SGDLS and CDR2 YYNGEE. V gave up 4 bases and J gave up 2 bases, with 18 bases separating them. The CDR3 reads CASSPRRDRLQETQYF. CDR3 coding DNA: TGTGCCAGCAGCCCCCGGCGAGACAGACTACAAGAGACCCAGTACTTC.

V and J are TRBV18 and TRBJ2-1, with 11 nucleotides matching TRBD2. From germline, CDR1 is KGHSH and CDR2 LQKENI. With V trimmed by 5 bases and J by 8 bases, 14 bases remained unmatched. The CDR3 consists of 17 residues. Here the CDR3 DNA reads TGTGCCAGCTCATTGGAGACTAGCGGGACTAGTAGGGATGAGCAGTTCTTC. Residues: CASSLETSGTSRDEQFF.

The V gene is TRBV3-1, the J gene TRBJ2-1, with TRBD2 matching over 8 bases. Germline CDR1 and CDR2: LGHDT and YNNKEL (reference sequence). Germline trimming cut 3 bases from V and 15 bases from J; bases unmatched to any gene: 13. The CDR3 covers 14 residues. The CDR3 nucleotides are TGTGCCAGCAGCCATCTTATCCGGGGGGGGGCCCCGTTCTTC. Its protein product is CASSHLIRGGAPFF.

The V and J genes are TRBV19 and TRBJ1-6; D gene ambiguous. Germline V gene lookup returns CDR1 LNHDA and CDR2 SQIVND (reference sequence). The CDR3 totals 13 residues. V was clipped by 7 bases and J by 7 bases, with 11 bases between them. CDR3: CASTQRVNSPLHF. CDR3 in DNA: TGTGCCAGTACCCAGAGGGTAAATTCACCCCTCCACTTT. The full variable domain, completed using reference TRBV19 and TRBJ1-6, is DGGITQSPKYLFRKEGQNVTLSCEQNLNHDAMYWYRQDPGQGLRLIYYSQIVNDFQKGDIAEGYSVSREKKESFPLTVTSAQKNPTAFYLCASTQRVNSPLHFGNGTRLTVT.

This chain uses TRBV9 with TRBJ2-3; D unclear. The ends were cut back, 1 base at V and 1 base at J, with 10 bases in the middle. The CDR3 is made up of 15 amino acids. CDR1 is SGDLS, CDR2 YYNGEE, per germline. The CDR3 DNA follows: TGTGCCAGCAGCGTATCGGCCTCGCGCACAGATACGCAGTATTTT. It codes for CASSVSASRTDTQYF.

The CDR3 loop reads CASSIRAGNQPQHF. The CDR3 region has the DNA TGTGCCAGCAGCATAAGGGCGGGGAATCAGCCCCAGCATTTT. The chain couples TRBV7-2 to TRBJ1-5; no clear D. Trimming took 5 bases from V and 4 from J, leaving 12 bases between them. CDR3 length equals 14 residues. CDR1 SGHTA and CDR2 FQGNSA come from the germline V gene. Full variable domain (remainder filled in from reference TRBV7-2 and TRBJ1-5): GAGVSQSPSNKVTEKGKDVELRCDPISGHTALYWYRQSLGQGLEFLIYFQGNSAPDKSGLPSDRFSAERTGGSVSTLTIQRTQQEDSAVYLCASSIRAGNQPQHFGDGTRLSIL.

J is TRBJ1-1 and V is TRBV2; D not resolved. The germline V gene encodes CDR1 SNHLY and CDR2 FYNNEI. The length of the CDR3 is 13 residues. V was shortened by 5 bases and J by 0 bases, with 7 bases between the two germline ends. The CDR3 spells CASSYSVNTEAFF. The CDR3 DNA reads TGTGCCAGCAGTTACAGTGTGAACACTGAAGCTTTCTTT.

V and J are TRBV24-1 and TRBJ1-4; D call uncertain. The V and J ends lost 3 bases and 5 bases respectively, with 9 bases between them. CDR1 KGHDR and CDR2 SFDVKD come from the germline V gene. The CDR3 runs to 14 residues. The CDR3 here is CATSDGGLNEKLFF. The DNA of the CDR3 is TGTGCCACCAGTGATGGCGGGTTGAATGAAAAACTGTTTTTT.

The rearrangement uses TRBV9 and TRBJ1-1; D remains ambiguous. Between the trimmed V and J ends, which lost 0 bases and 6 bases, there was a span of 9 bases. The CDR3 loop spans 13 amino acids. Germline V gives CDR1 SGDLS, CDR2 YYNGEE. The CDR3 DNA follows: TGTGCCAGCAGCGTAGGAATAGAGGCTGAAGCTTTCTTT. It translates to CASSVGIEAEAFF.

V usage is TRBV2 and J usage is TRBJ2-5; TRBD1 is a possible D gene (6 bases). The CDR3 is made up of 14 amino acids. The V and J ends lost 6 bases and 1 base respectively, with 12 bases between them. Per the germline V gene, CDR1 is SNHLY and CDR2 is FYNNEI. CDR3: CASRPDSTQETQYF. As DNA, the CDR3 is TGTGCCAGCAGGCCGGACAGTACCCAAGAGACCCAGTACTTC.

The chain has TRBV3-1 and TRBJ1-5; D is undetermined. Germline V gene data show CDR1 as LGHDT and CDR2 as YNNKEL (reference sequence). This CDR3 comprises 14 residues. V was trimmed by 2 bases and J by 4 bases, leaving 9 bases between them. The CDR3 loop is CASSQQAVNQPQHF. In DNA form, the CDR3 reads TGTGCCAGCAGCCAACAAGCAGTGAATCAGCCCCAGCATTTT.

Note on this clonotype: An end of the junction does not agree with germline; a read error may underlie this. The gene calls are TRBV28 and TRBJ1-1; D is uncertain. This CDR3 spans 12 amino acids. The germline CDR1 and CDR2 sequences are MDHEN and SYDVKM. Written as DNA, the CDR3 is TGTGCCAGCAACCCGCCGGGCAGGCTGCTGATCTTT. It codes for CASNPPGRLLIF.

The gene calls are TRBV12-3 or TRBV12-4 and TRBJ2-5; 8 bases align to TRBD1. The CDR3 has 14 residues. Unmatched junction bases numbered 5, after V lost 6 bases and J lost 2 bases. As DNA, the CDR3 is TGTGCCAGCAGCCTCGGGGACAGGCAAGAGACCCAGTACTTC. Translated: CASSLGDRQETQYF.

The chain couples TRBV20-1 to TRBJ2-6; no clear D gene. The V gene's germline CDR1 is DFQATT and CDR2 SNEGSKA (reference sequence). Between the trimmed V and J ends, which lost 5 bases and 1 base, there was a span of 9 bases. The CDR3 loop spans 14 amino acids. DNA of the CDR3: TGCAGTGCTTGGGCCGTTTCTGGGGCCAACGTCCTGACTTTC. Translation: CSAWAVSGANVLTF.

This clonotype was counted once. This rearrangement joins TRBV3-1 to TRBJ1-6; perhaps TRBD1 as D (5 bases). This CDR3 region has 17 residues. Trimming cost V 3 bases and J 8 bases, with 20 bases left between them. Germline CDR1 reads LGHDT; CDR2 reads YNNKEL (reference sequence). The CDR3 is CASSQLFRGPADSPLHF. DNA for the CDR3: TGTGCCAGCAGCCAGCTTTTCCGGGGACCCGCTGATTCACCCCTCCACTTT.

This rearrangement joins TRBV5-4 to TRBJ2-3; D is possibly TRBD2 (6 bases). With 4 bases removed from V and 2 bases from J, the gap between germline ends came to 29 bases. The length of the CDR3 is 20 residues. Germline loops: CDR1 SGHNT, CDR2 YYREEE (reference sequence). The CDR3 spells CASSLGGRGSGLINTDTQYF. In nucleotides, the CDR3 is TGTGCCAGCAGCCTCGGGGGACGGGGGTCAGGACTCATTAACACAGATACGCAGTATTTT.

V is TRBV20-1 and J is TRBJ1-3, with 7 bases lining up with TRBD1. The CDR3 has 14 amino acids. The V and J ends lost 1 base and 4 bases, in that order; junction bases with no gene match: 4. The germline V gene has CDR1 DFQATT and CDR2 SNEGSKA (reference sequence). CDR3 sequence (DNA): TGCAGTGCTAGAGTAGGGACAGCCGGAAACACCATATATTTT. This sequence encodes CSARVGTAGNTIYF.

The chain is built from TRBV15 and TRBJ2-4, with D hard to call. CDR1 and CDR2 from the germline V gene are LNHNV and YYDKDF (reference sequence). V lost 3 bases to trimming and J lost 1 base, with 10 bases between them. This CDR3 has 15 amino acids. The CDR3 coding sequence is TGTGCCACCAGCAGGGATATGACGGCCAAAAACATTCAGTACTTC. Translation gives CATSRDMTAKNIQYF. The full variable domain, rest sourced from reference TRBV15 and TRBJ2-4, is DAMVIQNPRYQVTQFGKPVTLSCSQTLNHNVMYWYQQKSSQAPKLLFHYYDKDFNNEADTPDNFQSRRPNTSFCFLDIRSPGLGDTAMYLCATSRDMTAKNIQYFGAGTRLSVL.

The genes are TRBV20-1 and TRBJ2-5, with a possible D match to TRBD2 (5 bases). Per germline, CDR1 DFQATT and CDR2 SNEGSKA (reference sequence). The CDR3 covers 12 residues. Trimming left V 1 base short and J 5 bases short, with 8 bases between. DNA of the CDR3: TGCAGTGCTAGAGTTAGGAGGGAGACCCAGTACTTC. Its translation is CSARVRRETQYF.

The chain is built from TRBV6-5 and TRBJ2-4; D perhaps matches TRBD1 (5 bases). The germline V gene encodes CDR1 MNHEY and CDR2 SVGAGI. The CDR3 has 15 amino acids. Trimming took off 6 bases at V and 0 bases at J, with 12 bases between the two ends. CDR3: CASSGHPLAKNIQYF. CDR3 DNA: TGTGCCAGCAGCGGACACCCCCTAGCCAAAAACATTCAGTACTTC.

This chain links TRBV20-1 with TRBJ2-1; 9 nucleotides agree with TRBD1. Germline V gene sequence: CDR1 DFQATT, CDR2 SNEGSKA (reference sequence). V trimming: 1 base; J trimming: 8 bases; junction bases outside the gene matches: 12. The CDR3 runs to 16 residues. The CDR3 protein is CSARGATGGRPDEQFF. Written as DNA, the CDR3 is TGCAGTGCTAGAGGAGCGACAGGGGGAAGGCCGGATGAGCAGTTCTTC.